The sequence of this T cell receptor beta chain was determined in a study of T-cell reconstitution after alpha-beta-depleted transplantation in children. This clonotype has a handful of counts. Its antigen is currently unknown. TCRbeta library construction was performed incorporating unique molecular identifiers. One entry per CDR3 protein results from TCRdb running MiXCR on the PCR reads. The data hold about 830,000 distinct CDR3 sequences, with 16% observed a single time. Study-wide results and caveats: Reportedly, alpha-beta T cells present about two months post-transplant originated from several hundred expanded clones of graft origin. Surviving recipient T cells and thymic progenitors produced the high day-60 TCRbeta diversity seen in some patients. A year had passed since transplant, and T-cell counts and diversity by then came mostly from newly produced T cells.

CDR3 size: 15 residues. Trimming left V 1 base short and J 3 bases short, with 13 bases between. Germline CDR1 and CDR2: LGHNA and YNFKEQ. The J gene is TRBJ2-7, the V gene TRBV4-2; D unresolved. This sequence originates from a male patient between 10 and 17 years old who had a stem cell transplant for acute lymphoblastic leukemia, so the T cells may come from the graft donor. The sequences come from PBMCs, mostly from graft donor cells, collected 360 days after TCRalphabeta/CD19-depleted stem cell transplant. The CDR3, as DNA: TGTGCCAGCAGCCAAGGGGCTAGTTTCGTCTACGAGCAGTACTTC. It encodes CASSQGASFVYEQYF.